This T cell receptor (beta chain) was profiled in a study of T-cell memory formation after mild COVID-19. This clonotype has a handful of counts. The CDR3 extends over 15 amino acids. Looked up from germline, CDR1 is SGHRS and CDR2 is YFSETQ. The junction had 9 bases not matched to a gene; V was cut back by 4 bases and J by 4 bases. 5'RACE primed from the constant segment yielded TCR alpha and TCR beta cDNA libraries bearing sample barcodes and UMIs. A single record per CDR3 protein comes from TCRdb applying MiXCR to the 5' RACE reads. The data contain around 430,000 distinct CDR3 sequences, approximately 15% of them seen just once; the ten biggest clones take up about 22%.

The chain couples TRBV5-1 to TRBJ2-7; TRBD1 matches at 9 bases. The TCR was taken from a man aged 18-30 years who had mild COVID-19 (a few samples of this study predate the infection). Cell type and time point are not known. Sequencing used PBMCs or a T cell subset sorted from them (not recorded which). The CDR3 loop reads CASSDPDRGTYEQYF. As DNA, the CDR3 is TGCGCCAGCAGCGACCCGGACAGGGGTACGTACGAGCAGTACTTC.